Shown below are 21 T cell receptor beta chains from a single sample sequenced in a study of blood T cell repertoires in COVID-19. TCRdb's copy holds only in-frame clones and misses some; the assay was immunoSEQ multiplex PCR. The sample lists 270,000 or so clones, around 87% occurring once. The sample was peripheral blood. The receptors were sampled from a woman aged 55-70 years with COVID-19, enrolled during active disease.

The chain recombines TRBV9 with TRBJ1-4, with no clear D. CDR1 and CDR2 (germline): SGDLS, YYNGEE. V gave up 2 bases and J gave up 3 bases, with 8 bases separating them. CDR3 size: 14 residues. CDR3 sequence: CASSVDGSNEKLFF. CDR3 DNA sequence: TGTGCCAGCAGCGTCGACGGGTCTAATGAAAAACTGTTTTTT.

The V call is TRBV20-1, the J call TRBJ1-2, with 7 positions matching TRBD1. Unmatched junction bases numbered 8, after V lost 3 bases and J lost 7 bases. The CDR3 loop spans 13 amino acids. CDR1 is DFQATT, CDR2 SNEGSKA, per germline (reference sequence). CDR3 sequence: CSASRGGGGGYTF. In nucleotides, the CDR3 is TGCAGTGCTAGTCGAGGGGGCGGCGGTGGCTACACCTTC.

The chain has TRBV4-3 and TRBJ2-7; 8 bases are a match to TRBD2. CDR1 and CDR2 from the germline V gene are LGHNA and YSLEER. The CDR3 spans 16 residues. With 1 base clipped from V and 4 bases from J, the junction kept 9 bases outside the gene matches. The CDR3 DNA reads TGCGCCAGCAGCCAAGGTCGGGGGGGCATAAGTTACGAGCAGTACTTC. This translates into CASSQGRGGISYEQYF.

This rearrangement joins TRBV19 to TRBJ1-3, with TRBD1 matching 9 bases. The CDR3 runs 14 residues. V trimming: 6 bases; J trimming: 3 bases; junction bases outside the gene matches: 3. Germline-derived CDR1 and CDR2 are LNHDA and SQIVND (reference sequence). Here the CDR3 DNA reads TGTGCCAGTAGGACAGGGGGAGATGGAAACACCATATATTTT. Translating gives CASRTGGDGNTIYF.

DNA for the CDR3: TGTGCCAGCTCACCACGGGAGAGCTCTGGAAACACCATATATTTT. This translates into CASSPRESSGNTIYF. The rearrangement links TRBV18 to TRBJ1-3; D unresolved. The germline gives CDR1 KGHSH, CDR2 LQKENI. Trimming took 1 base from V and 0 from J, leaving 7 bases between them. The CDR3 is made up of 15 amino acids.

The chain couples TRBV30 to TRBJ1-1; tentative D call: TRBD1 (6 bases). CDR3 length: 15 residues. The V end was cut by 4 bases, the J end by 0 bases, with 15 bases between. From germline, CDR1 is GTSNPN and CDR2 SVGIG (reference sequence). The CDR3 spells CAWKRGASMNTEAFF. In nucleotides, the CDR3 is TGTGCCTGGAAACGGGGGGCGTCGATGAACACTGAAGCTTTCTTT.

The genes are TRBV10-3 and TRBJ1-1; maybe TRBD1 (6 bases). This CDR3 has 15 residues. Trimming took off 3 bases at V and 6 bases at J, with 17 bases between the two ends. Germline CDR1 ENHRY, CDR2 SYGVKD. The CDR3 protein is CAISERGRGGPEAFF. DNA of the CDR3: TGTGCCATCAGTGAAAGGGGCAGGGGTGGGCCTGAAGCTTTCTTT.

The J gene is TRBJ2-5, the V gene TRBV5-8; 12 positions agree with TRBD2. The germline gives CDR1 SGHTS, CDR2 YDEGEE. Unmatched junction bases numbered 4, after V lost 9 bases and J lost 1 base. The CDR3 has 14 amino acids. CDR3 nucleotides: TGTGCCACCGCGACTAGCGGGGGCCAAGAGACCCAGTACTTC. Translating gives CATATSGGQETQYF.

The V call is TRBV15, the J call TRBJ1-2, with D perhaps matching TRBD1 (5 bases). Germline CDR1 reads LNHNV; CDR2 reads YYDKDF (reference sequence). V lost 3 bases and J lost 4, with 12 bases in between. The CDR3 has 14 amino acids. CDR3 loop: CATSSRRGSYGYTF. The CDR3 DNA is TGTGCCACCAGCAGCCGACGGGGGTCCTATGGCTACACCTTC.

V and J are TRBV3-1 (or the pseudogene TRBV3-2) and TRBJ1-6, with D uncertain. The germline gives CDR1 LGHDT, CDR2 YNNKEL (reference sequence). The CDR3 spans 15 residues. Deletions cut 1 base from V and 10 bases from J, with 14 bases between. The CDR3, as DNA: TGTGCCAGCAGCCAAGTCACAAGGAGAGGATCACCCCTCCACTTT. It yields the protein CASSQVTRRGSPLHF.

The chain uses TRBV10-1 and TRBJ2-5; TRBD1 is a possible D gene (7 bases). This CDR3 spans 16 amino acids. Trimming took off 6 bases at V and 2 bases at J, with 19 bases between the two ends. Germline CDR1 reads WNHNN; CDR2 reads SYGVQD (reference sequence). The CDR3 bases are TGCGCCAGCAGCGCCCGGGCCAGGGGGGAACAAGAGACCCAGTACTTC. It yields the protein CASSARARGEQETQYF.

This chain connects TRBV29-1 to TRBJ1-6; D is uncertain. Trimming pared 7 bases from V and 9 bases from J, leaving 16 bases between. CDR1 is SQVTM, CDR2 ANQGSEA, per germline. The CDR3 is made up of 13 amino acids. The CDR3 region has the DNA TGCAGCGCCCAAGACTCTGTTGGTTCACCCCTCCACTTT. Translating it yields CSAQDSVGSPLHF.

This chain joins TRBV15 and TRBJ1-2, with no clear D. The CDR3 runs 16 residues. V was trimmed by 0 bases and J by 7 bases, leaving 18 bases between them. CDR1 and CDR2 (germline): LNHNV, YYDKDF (reference sequence). Here the CDR3 DNA reads TGTGCCACCAGCAGAGATTTGGGGAGGGTGGCTTTTGGCTACACCTTC. The encoded protein is CATSRDLGRVAFGYTF.

The J gene is TRBJ2-5, the V gene TRBV7-9; possible D gene TRBD2, 6 bases. The CDR3 consists of 17 residues. V was clipped by 5 bases and J by 1 base, with 20 bases between them. Germline CDR1 reads SEHNR; CDR2 reads FQNEAQ (reference sequence). The CDR3 loop reads CASSQWTTYNGQETQYF. DNA of the CDR3: TGTGCCAGCAGCCAATGGACTACGTACAACGGCCAAGAGACCCAGTACTTC. Filled out from reference TRBV7-9 and TRBJ2-5, the complete variable domain reads DTGVSQNPRHKITKRGQNVTFRCDPISEHNRLYWYRQTLGQGPEFLTYFQNEAQLEKSRLLSDRFSAERPKGSFSTLEIQRTEQGDSAMYLCASSQWTTYNGQETQYFGPGTRLLVL.

This rearrangement joins TRBV6-2 or TRBV6-3 to TRBJ2-2; 8 bases fit TRBD2. The CDR3 spans 16 residues. The trim removed 4 bases at V and 4 bases at J, leaving 8 bases unmatched. The germline V gene has CDR1 MNHEY and CDR2 SVGEGT. CDR3 bases: TGTGCCAGCAGTTCCGGGGGGGGGCGAGGCACCGGGGAGCTGTTTTTT. Translating gives CASSSGGGRGTGELFF.

The chain is built from TRBV9 and TRBJ1-2, with D possibly TRBD1 on 5 matching bases. The germline V and J ends were trimmed by 0 bases and 3 bases, with 9 bases remaining between them. Germline V lookup: CDR1 SGDLS, CDR2 YYNGEE. The CDR3 covers 14 residues. CDR3 DNA sequence: TGTGCCAGCAGCGTAGAAGTCAGGGACTATGGCTACACCTTC. This gives the protein CASSVEVRDYGYTF.

This chain links TRBV5-6 with TRBJ2-7; the D is unclear. CDR1 and CDR2 from the germline V gene are SGHDT and YYEEEE. The CDR3 totals 12 residues. V was clipped by 2 bases and J by 4 bases, with 7 bases between them. CDR3: CASSLQQYEQYF. The CDR3 nucleotides are TGTGCCAGCAGCTTACAACAGTACGAGCAGTACTTC. Together with reference TRBV5-6 and TRBJ2-7, the CDR3 gives the full variable domain: DAGVTQSPTHLIKTRGQQVTLRCSPKSGHDTVSWYQQALGQGPQFIFQYYEEEERQRGNFPDRFSGHQFPNYSSELNVNALLLGDSALYLCASSLQQYEQYFGPGTRLTVT.

This chain links TRBV30 with TRBJ1-4, with D perhaps TRBD1 (6 bases). The CDR3 sequence is 14 residues long. The germline V and J ends were trimmed by 4 bases and 4 bases, with 13 bases remaining between them. Germline CDR1 GTSNPN, CDR2 SVGIG (reference sequence). This chain's CDR3 is CAWNSDRLNEKLFF. The CDR3 DNA reads TGTGCCTGGAACTCAGACAGGCTTAATGAAAAACTGTTTTTT.

The chain uses TRBV4-3 and TRBJ1-4, with a possible D match to TRBD1 (6 bases). Germline-derived CDR1 and CDR2 are LGHNA and YSLEER. CDR3 length equals 15 residues. Deletions cut 2 bases from V and 6 bases from J, with 13 bases between. The CDR3, as DNA: TGCGCCAGCAGCCAAAATTACAGGGAGCATGAAAAACTGTTTTTT. This translates into CASSQNYREHEKLFF.

The table lists this clone with a count of one. The J gene is TRBJ1-1, the V gene TRBV6-5, with 8 bases that match TRBD1. The junction had 9 bases not matched to a gene; V was cut back by 6 bases and J by 3 bases. Germline loops: CDR1 MNHEY, CDR2 SVGAGI. CDR3 length: 15 amino acids. The CDR3 nucleotides are TGTGCCAGCAGCGCCTTGACAGGGGTTGACACTGAAGCTTTCTTT. Residues: CASSALTGVDTEAFF.

V gene TRBV7-8 combines with J gene TRBJ2-7; D call uncertain. CDR3 length equals 13 residues. Trimming shortened V by 4 bases and J by 8 bases, and 15 bases separated the two germline ends. From germline, CDR1 is SGHVS and CDR2 FQNEAQ. The CDR3 DNA follows: TGTGCCAGCAGCTCACCGACGGAGCTAAAGCAGTACTTC. Protein: CASSSPTELKQYF.